The T cell receptor beta chain under discussion was sequenced for a study of T cells expressing NK-cell markers. As for the study in general: Obtained from sorted CD3+CD56+NKG2C+, CD3+CD56+NKG2C- and CD3+CD56-NKG2C+ T cells were the TCR beta repertoires.

From germline, CDR1 is SSHAT and CDR2 FNYEAQ (reference sequence). The CDR3 extends over 12 amino acids. The authors generated TCR beta cDNA through 5'RACE template switching with UMIs. TCRdb reprocessed the 5' RACE reads and keeps a single row for each CDR3 protein, giving no DNA. This sample contains 350,000 to 450,000 distinct CDR3 sequences. Sequencing was carried out using blood T cells: a sorted CD56 or NKG2C T cell subset, CD4+ or CD8+ T cells, or bulk PBMC T cells (not recorded which). This sequence was found in a man aged 18-75 years in good health. V gene TRBV7-7 combines with J gene TRBJ2-5; TCRdb gives TRBD2 as the D gene, but with no DNA this cannot be confirmed. CDR3 amino acids: CASSPGNRAQYF.